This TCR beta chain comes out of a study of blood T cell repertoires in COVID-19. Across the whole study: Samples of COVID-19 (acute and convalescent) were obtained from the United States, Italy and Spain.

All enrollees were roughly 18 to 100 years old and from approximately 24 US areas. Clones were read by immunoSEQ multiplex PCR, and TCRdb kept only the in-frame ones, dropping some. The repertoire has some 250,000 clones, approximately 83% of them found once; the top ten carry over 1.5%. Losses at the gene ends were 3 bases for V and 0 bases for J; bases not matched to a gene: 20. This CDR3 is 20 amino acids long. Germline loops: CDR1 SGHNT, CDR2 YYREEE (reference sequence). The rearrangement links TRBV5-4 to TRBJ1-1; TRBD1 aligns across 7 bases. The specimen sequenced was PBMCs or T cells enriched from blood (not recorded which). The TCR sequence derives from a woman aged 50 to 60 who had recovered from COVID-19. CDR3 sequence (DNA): TGTGCCAGCAGCTCGAAAAAAATAGGACAGGTAGGAGTCATGAACACTGAAGCTTTCTTT. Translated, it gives CASSSKKIGQVGVMNTEAFF.